This entry features one T cell receptor (beta chain) sequence. Trimming removed 4 bases from V and 2 bases from J; junction bases left unmatched: 12. This CDR3 comprises 17 residues. Germline loops: CDR1 SGHNT, CDR2 YYREEE (reference sequence). Participants reported their clinical history, and cohort assignment relied on those reports. These data belong to a study of blood T cell repertoires in COVID-19. Study as a whole: The cDNA or gDNA used as material had been derived from T cells, B-cell-depleted T cells, or PBMCs.

Original analysis: Reference gene primer amplification gave estimated nucleated cell counts. Here immunoSEQ multiplex PCR was the method, and the copy in TCRdb shows in-frame clones only, minus some. V and J calls and clone size follow that table, whereas D and trimming were derived from the DNA. The sample lists 400,000 to 550,000 clones; about 90% were seen once. J is TRBJ2-3 and V is TRBV5-4, with 8 bases lining up with TRBD2. This clonotype originated in a woman under 30 with acute COVID-19. Sequencing input: PBMCs or T cells enriched from blood (not recorded which). The CDR3 nucleotides read TGTGCCAGCAGCACCCTGGGTAGCGGGACCCACACAGATACGCAGTATTTT. This encodes CASSTLGSGTHTDTQYF.